The sequence of this TCR beta chain was determined in a study of PD-1 blockade in classical Hodgkin lymphoma. Regarding this clone: Its antigen remains unknown.

Study results and caveats: CD4+ TCR diversity, unlike CD8+, climbed significantly by C4D1. Relapsed/refractory patients reportedly had the lowest baseline TCR diversity, below newly diagnosed patients, who were below healthy donors.

This CDR3 region has 13 residues. The germline V gene encodes CDR1 LNHDA and CDR2 SQIVND (reference sequence). Deletions cut 1 base from V and 7 bases from J, with 8 bases between. All the patients suffered relapse after autologous stem cell transplantation, and brentuximab vedotin exposure differed. Relapsed/refractory classical Hodgkin lymphoma patients had complete, partial or progressive responses. Only in-frame clones appear in the TCRdb table, and some are missing; sequencing was by immunoSEQ multiplex PCR. Of around 40,000 clones listed, around 80% are singletons. The rearrangement uses TRBV19 and TRBJ2-1; D is unresolved. This sequence was found in a human donor with classical Hodgkin lymphoma. Specimen: peripheral blood mononuclear cells (PBMCs), collected at baseline. CDR3 amino acids: CASSIARVNEQFF. The CDR3, as DNA: TGTGCCAGTAGTATAGCCCGGGTGAATGAGCAGTTCTTC.